The 29 T cell receptor beta chains presented below share a single source sample, sequenced in a study of cytomegalovirus exposure and HLA in healthy donors. Some clones are missing from TCRdb's copy, which holds only in-frame ones; the method was immunoSEQ multiplex PCR. This table has 100,000 to 120,000 clones, 90% to 96% appearing once. The sample consisted of PBMCs. These receptors all stem from a woman between 18 and 29 years old in good health and CMV-seronegative.

The chain recombines TRBV7-9 with TRBJ2-7, with D hard to call. Germline assignment: CDR1 SEHNR and CDR2 FQNEAQ (reference sequence). The CDR3 is 14 amino acids. Trimming removed 1 base at V and 3 bases at J, with 10 bases between. As DNA, the CDR3 is TGTGCCAGCAGCTTAGGTGGTCAGAACTACGAGCAGTACTTC. It encodes CASSLGGQNYEQYF.

This clone appeared once. The CDR3 DNA sequence: TGTGCCAGCAGCGTAGCTTCTGGGGCACTCGTCGGGGAGCTGTTTTTT. Its translation: CASSVASGALVGELFF. This rearrangement joins TRBV9 to TRBJ2-2; D possibly corresponds to TRBD1 (5 bases). The V gene's germline CDR1 is SGDLS and CDR2 YYNGEE. V was shortened by 0 bases and J by 7 bases, with 16 bases between the two germline ends. The CDR3 consists of 16 residues. The full variable domain, in which reference TRBV9 and TRBJ2-2 provide the parts outside the CDR3, is DSGVTQTPKHLITATGQRVTLRCSPRSGDLSVYWYQQSLDQGLQFLIQYYNGEERAKGNILERFSAQQFPDLHSELNLSSLELGDSALYFCASSVASGALVGELFFGEGSRLTVL.

The CDR3 DNA follows: TGCGCCAGCAGCCAACCTAGGGAGGGGAACTATGGCTACACCTTC. Translation gives CASSQPREGNYGYTF. The rearrangement joins TRBV4-1 to TRBJ1-2; a possible D gene is TRBD1 (5 bases). CDR1 MGHRA and CDR2 YSYEKL come from the germline V gene. Trimming pared 2 bases from V and 2 bases from J, leaving 12 bases between. The CDR3 has 15 amino acids.

The rearrangement uses TRBV9 and TRBJ2-2; 8 nucleotides agree with TRBD2. After removal of 6 bases from V and 3 bases from J, the junction contained 13 bases not matched to a gene. The CDR3 runs to 17 residues. In germline, CDR1 is SGDLS, CDR2 YYNGEE. DNA for the CDR3: TGTGCCAGCACGACCCCAGACCGGGGGGGGGACACCGGGGAGCTGTTTTTT. As protein: CASTTPDRGGDTGELFF.

The CDR3 reads CASSSSLAGVTYEQYF. The CDR3 bases are TGTGCCAGCAGCTCGAGCCTAGCGGGGGTTACCTACGAGCAGTACTTC. The chain uses TRBV7-8 and TRBJ2-7, with 10 bases aligning to TRBD2. The CDR3 has 16 residues. V lost 4 bases and J lost 2; bases outside the gene matches: 8. Germline CDR1 SGHVS, CDR2 FQNEAQ.

The V and J genes are TRBV4-2 and TRBJ1-2, with D perhaps TRBD1 (6 bases). The CDR3 is made up of 15 amino acids. Germline V lookup: CDR1 LGHNA, CDR2 YNFKEQ. V shed 2 bases and J shed 4 bases, with 14 bases lying between them. The CDR3, as DNA: TGTGCCAGCAGCCAACCAAGGACAGAATTCTATGGCTACACCTTC. Residues: CASSQPRTEFYGYTF.

The V gene is TRBV19, the J gene TRBJ2-1; D not resolved. Germline CDR1 reads LNHDA; CDR2 reads SQIVND (reference sequence). This CDR3 has 13 amino acids. V dropped 5 bases and J dropped 4 bases, with 9 bases sitting between them. The CDR3 DNA reads as TGTGCCAGTAGTGTCTTACTTTACAATGAGCAGTTCTTC. Its translation is CASSVLLYNEQFF.

J is TRBJ2-3 and V is TRBV4-1; D may be TRBD2 (5 bases). V was pared by 4 bases and J by 0 bases, with 14 bases between. The germline V gene has CDR1 MGHRA and CDR2 YSYEKL. CDR3 length: 16 amino acids. DNA of the CDR3: TGCGCCAGCAGCCCGGGGTTCAGCGCTAGCACAGATACGCAGTATTTT. Its protein is CASSPGFSASTDTQYF.

The chain employs TRBV4-1 and TRBJ1-2; no definite D call. Deletions cut 1 base from V and 6 bases from J, with 12 bases between. The germline gives CDR1 MGHRA, CDR2 YSYEKL. The CDR3 extends over 14 amino acids. CDR3 region: CASSQVAGVDGYTF. The DNA for the CDR3 is TGCGCCAGCAGCCAAGTCGCCGGAGTTGATGGCTACACCTTC.

The chain links TRBV6-1 to TRBJ2-1; 13 bases map to TRBD2. From germline, CDR1 is MNHNS and CDR2 SASEGT. The CDR3 length is 17 residues. The ends lost 2 bases at V and 5 bases at J; junction bases unmatched: 6. CDR3 protein: CASSEWTSGGYDNEQFF. In DNA, the CDR3 is TGTGCCAGCAGTGAATGGACTAGCGGGGGTTACGACAATGAGCAGTTCTTC.

The chain carries TRBV4-1 and TRBJ1-4; D is perhaps TRBD1 (5 bases). CDR1 and CDR2 (germline): MGHRA, YSYEKL. The V and J ends lost 1 base and 2 bases respectively, with 11 bases between them. This CDR3 has 16 amino acids. CDR3: CASSQGWGETNEKLFF. DNA of the CDR3: TGCGCCAGCAGCCAAGGGTGGGGCGAGACTAATGAAAAACTGTTTTTT.

This chain connects TRBV18 to TRBJ2-3, with D tentatively TRBD1 (5 bases). V was trimmed by 3 bases and J by 0 bases, leaving 10 bases between them. The CDR3 totals 15 residues. CDR1 KGHSH and CDR2 LQKENI come from the germline V gene. DNA for the CDR3: TGTGCCAGCTCACCCGTTCAGGGTAGCACAGATACGCAGTATTTT. As protein: CASSPVQGSTDTQYF.

The chain couples TRBV4-3 to TRBJ1-3; TRBD1 agrees at 10 bases. The ends lost 4 bases at V and 9 bases at J; junction bases unmatched: 9. Germline V gene lookup returns CDR1 LGHNA and CDR2 YSLEER. This CDR3 contains 15 residues. In DNA form, the CDR3 reads TGCGCCAGCAGCCGAGAGACAGGGGGCTGGGGCACCATATATTTT. Translating it yields CASSRETGGWGTIYF.

This chain links TRBV16 with TRBJ1-1; D is perhaps TRBD1 (6 bases). Germline V lookup: CDR1 KGHSY, CDR2 FQNENV. The CDR3 length is 14 residues. V lost 1 base, J lost 7 bases, and 13 bases lay in between. The DNA of the CDR3 is TGTGCCAGCAGCCAATGGACAGTCGTTGGTGAAGCTTTCTTT. Amino acids: CASSQWTVVGEAFF.

This chain uses TRBV2 with TRBJ1-1, with 7 bases fitting TRBD1. The CDR3 runs 13 residues. The germline V gene encodes CDR1 SNHLY and CDR2 FYNNEI. Trimming cost V 10 bases and J 0 bases; bases outside gene matches: 5. Here the CDR3 reads CATLGQLNTEAFF. The CDR3, as DNA: TGTGCCACCCTGGGACAGTTGAACACTGAAGCTTTCTTT.

With respect to this clone: Other nucleotide sequences in the sample specify the same CDR3. The J gene is TRBJ1-2, the V gene TRBV15, with 8 bases identical to TRBD1. CDR3 length: 13 amino acids. V dropped 2 bases and J dropped 6; count of bases not matched to a gene: 2. In germline, CDR1 is LNHNV, CDR2 YYDKDF (reference sequence). The CDR3 protein is CATSRQGAHGYTF. In nucleotides, the CDR3 is TGTGCCACCAGCAGACAGGGGGCGCATGGCTACACCTTC.

The chain couples TRBV19 to TRBJ2-2; maybe TRBD1 (7 bases). The CDR3 extends over 16 amino acids. Germline CDR1 and CDR2: LNHDA and SQIVND (reference sequence). V gave up 6 bases and J gave up 3 bases, with 17 bases separating them. The CDR3 protein is CASSRGTADYTGELFF. The DNA of the CDR3 is TGTGCCAGTAGCCGGGGGACAGCAGATTACACCGGGGAGCTGTTTTTT.

The chain links TRBV6-5 to TRBJ1-2, with D uncertain. The CDR3 totals 14 residues. Per germline, CDR1 MNHEY and CDR2 SVGAGI. Trimming shortened V by 2 bases and J by 1 base, and 8 bases separated the two germline ends. The CDR3 loop reads CASSYHQDNYGYTF. The CDR3 DNA reads as TGTGCCAGCAGTTACCACCAGGATAACTATGGCTACACCTTC.

The chain is built from TRBV29-1 and TRBJ2-5; 15 bases match TRBD2. The V gene end was trimmed by 6 bases and the J gene end by 4 bases; junction bases not matched to a gene: 9. This CDR3 spans 16 amino acids. Germline V gives CDR1 SQVTM, CDR2 ANQGSEA. In nucleotides, the CDR3 is TGCAGCGTCGATGGGACTAGCGGGGGGCACGGAGAGACCCAGTACTTC. Its protein product is CSVDGTSGGHGETQYF.

The rearrangement uses TRBV29-1 and TRBJ2-7; D perhaps matches TRBD2 (6 bases). With 4 bases removed from V and 3 bases from J, the gap between germline ends came to 7 bases. CDR3 length: 11 amino acids. Germline V gene lookup returns CDR1 SQVTM and CDR2 ANQGSEA. The CDR3 DNA is TGCAGCGTTGTGGAGGGCTACGAGCAGTACTTC. Translating it yields CSVVEGYEQYF.

The chain recombines TRBV28 with TRBJ2-7; TRBD1 agrees at 8 bases. There are 15 residues in the CDR3. V was clipped by 4 bases and J by 1 base; unmatched bases: 6. Germline V gives CDR1 MDHEN, CDR2 SYDVKM. CDR3 in DNA: TGTGCCAGCAGTTCCACTTGGACAGGGTCCTACGAGCAGTACTTC. Protein product: CASSSTWTGSYEQYF.

This chain links TRBV30 with TRBJ2-3, with a weak D call TRBD2 (6 bases). The germline V and J ends were trimmed by 1 base and 3 bases, with 14 bases remaining between them. The germline V gene has CDR1 GTSNPN and CDR2 SVGIG (reference sequence). The CDR3 totals 15 residues. CDR3 sequence reads: CAWSALGAGTDTQYF. CDR3 DNA sequence: TGTGCCTGGAGTGCCCTCGGTGCGGGGACAGATACGCAGTATTTT. The full variable domain, in which reference TRBV30 and TRBJ2-3 provide the parts outside the CDR3, is SQTIHQWPATLVQPVGSPLSLECTVEGTSNPNLYWYRQAAGRGLQLLFYSVGIGQISSEVPQNLSASRPQDRQFILSSKKLLLSDSGFYLCAWSALGAGTDTQYFGPGTRLTVL.

The chain employs TRBV25-1 and TRBJ2-5, with 7 nucleotides matching TRBD1. V lost 11 bases, J lost 3 bases, and 15 bases stayed unmatched. Germline V CDR1 and CDR2: MGHDK, SYGVNS. CDR3 length: 15 residues. CDR3 coding DNA: TGTGCCCTGGCCAAACAGACAGGGTCGGAAGAGACCCAGTACTTC. This gives the protein CALAKQTGSEETQYF.

This sequence joins TRBV4-1 and TRBJ2-5, with TRBD2 matching 11 bases. Germline V gene data show CDR1 as MGHRA and CDR2 as YSYEKL. The CDR3 is made up of 18 amino acids. V lost 0 bases to trimming and J lost 2 bases; unmatched junction nucleotides: 8. CDR3 DNA sequence: TGCGCCAGCAGCCAAGATCGGGGTAGCGGGGGGGAGCAAGAGACCCAGTACTTC. This gives the protein CASSQDRGSGGEQETQYF.

The rearrangement links TRBV5-1 to TRBJ2-5, with D uncertain. Trimming shortened V by 4 bases and J by 4 bases, and 14 bases separated the two germline ends. The CDR3 has 14 residues. Germline V gene lookup returns CDR1 SGHRS and CDR2 YFSETQ. The CDR3 sequence: CASSNTVIPETQYF. CDR3 bases: TGCGCCAGCAGCAACACAGTAATACCAGAGACCCAGTACTTC. The entire variable domain, with the rest obtained from reference TRBV5-1 and TRBJ2-5, is as follows: KAGVTQTPRYLIKTRGQQVTLSCSPISGHRSVSWYQQTPGQGLQFLFEYFSETQRNKGNFPGRFSGRQFSNSRSEMNVSTLELGDSALYLCASSNTVIPETQYFGPGTRLLVL.

This chain connects TRBV30 to TRBJ1-2, with a tentative D call TRBD1 (5 bases). Germline loops: CDR1 GTSNPN, CDR2 SVGIG (reference sequence). This CDR3 contains 12 residues. V was cut by 5 bases and J by 13 bases, with 20 bases left in between. The CDR3 loop reads CAWGRDSGVSTF. The DNA for the CDR3 is TGTGCCTGGGGTCGGGACTCAGGAGTGAGCACCTTC.

The rearrangement joins TRBV11-3 to TRBJ2-7; the D gene is possibly TRBD1 (6 bases). This CDR3 comprises 14 residues. The V and J ends lost 5 bases and 7 bases respectively, with 18 bases between them. CDR1 is SGHNT, CDR2 YENEEA, per germline. The CDR3 DNA follows: TGTGCCAGCAGCCCCTCCGGACAGATTGGTGAGCAGTACTTC. Its translation is CASSPSGQIGEQYF.

The J gene is TRBJ1-1, the V gene TRBV27; no definite D call. Germline CDR1 is MNHEY and CDR2 is SMNVEV (reference sequence). This CDR3 is 15 amino acids long. V lost 2 bases and J lost 0, with 10 bases in between. The CDR3 sequence is CASSLQVSMNTEAFF. CDR3 DNA sequence: TGTGCCAGCAGTTTACAGGTGAGCATGAACACTGAAGCTTTCTTT.

The chain uses TRBV5-4 and TRBJ2-7; 9 nucleotides match TRBD1. Losses at the gene ends were 1 base for V and 5 bases for J; bases not matched to a gene: 19. This CDR3 contains 19 residues. In germline, CDR1 is SGHNT, CDR2 YYREEE (reference sequence). CDR3 bases: TGTGCCAGCAGCTTGTTTTCCGCCGCTACCGGGACAGGGAGTAACGAGCAGTACTTC. Translated, it gives CASSLFSAATGTGSNEQYF.